Below, 28 T cell receptor beta chains from the same sample are listed, as sequenced in a study of OX40 agonist ivuxolimab in advanced cancers. TCRdb keeps only in-frame clones here, not all; method: immunoSEQ multiplex PCR. The sample yields approximately 46,000 clones, 70% to 80% seen once. The sequencing here drew on CD4+ or CD8+ T cells sorted from blood, taken in a trial of the OX40 agonist ivuxolimab. These receptors were obtained from an adult with an advanced solid tumor such as melanoma, head and neck, liver or kidney cancer.

The chain is built from TRBV7-3 and TRBJ2-1; TRBD2 matches at 8 bases. This CDR3 has 15 amino acids. V lost 3 bases to trimming and J lost 9 bases; unmatched junction nucleotides: 10. Germline-derived CDR1 and CDR2 are SGHTA and FQGTGA. This CDR3 is CASSFSTGGRLEQFF. The CDR3 region has the DNA TGTGCCAGCAGCTTCTCGACTGGCGGGAGGCTTGAGCAGTTCTTC.

The CDR3 DNA reads TGTGCCAGCGGGGACCCGGGAGGTGAAAAACTGTTTTTT. Amino acids: CASGDPGGEKLFF. This chain links TRBV2 with TRBJ1-4; possibly TRBD1 for D (5 bases). The CDR3 runs to 13 residues. V was clipped by 8 bases and J by 7 bases, with 14 bases between them. Germline CDR1 is SNHLY and CDR2 is FYNNEI. The full variable domain, completed using reference TRBV2 and TRBJ1-4, is EPEVTQTPSHQVTQMGQEVILRCVPISNHLYFYWYRQILGQKVEFLVSFYNNEISEKSEIFDDQFSVERPDGSNFTLKIRSTKLEDSAMYFCASGDPGGEKLFFGSGTQLSVL.

This chain links TRBV5-5 with TRBJ2-1, with 7 bases matching TRBD1. The ends lost 3 bases at V and 0 bases at J; junction bases unmatched: 3. This CDR3 spans 15 amino acids. Germline CDR1 reads SGHKS; CDR2 reads YYEKEE (reference sequence). The CDR3 protein is CASSSGQASYNEQFF. CDR3 bases: TGTGCCAGCAGCTCCGGACAGGCCTCCTACAATGAGCAGTTCTTC.

The chain links TRBV9 to TRBJ1-2; D is ambiguous. Germline CDR1 is SGDLS and CDR2 is YYNGEE. The CDR3 loop spans 12 amino acids. Between the trimmed V and J ends, which lost 2 bases and 8 bases, there was a span of 10 bases. CDR3 region: CASSVVTSGYTF. Here the CDR3 DNA reads TGTGCCAGCAGCGTCGTCACGTCCGGCTACACCTTC.

The chain couples TRBV28 to TRBJ2-6; D gene uncertain. The CDR3 spans 16 residues. Germline V lookup: CDR1 MDHEN, CDR2 SYDVKM. The ends were cut back, 3 bases at V and 0 bases at J, with 9 bases in the middle. In DNA form, the CDR3 reads TGTGCCAGCAGTTTCCGGGTTGTCTCTGGGGCCAACGTCCTGACTTTC. Encoded protein: CASSFRVVSGANVLTF.

This sequence joins TRBV10-2 and TRBJ2-3; 9 bases are shared with TRBD2. The V and J ends lost 2 bases and 2 bases, in that order; junction bases with no gene match: 8. Germline CDR1 reads WSHSY; CDR2 reads SAAADI. CDR3 length: 17 amino acids. The chain's CDR3 is CASSETGSGSPTDTQYF. CDR3 nucleotides: TGCGCCAGCAGTGAGACCGGTAGCGGGAGCCCCACAGATACGCAGTATTTT.

This sequence joins TRBV6-1 and TRBJ1-3, with D unresolved. The V and J ends lost 4 bases and 0 bases respectively, with 7 bases between them. Germline CDR1 MNHNS, CDR2 SASEGT. CDR3 length equals 14 residues. The CDR3 here is CASSGVLSGNTIYF. The CDR3 coding sequence is TGTGCCAGCAGTGGAGTCCTCTCTGGAAACACCATATATTTT.

The V and J genes are TRBV28 and TRBJ1-6; no firm D call. There are 14 residues in the CDR3. The germline CDR1 and CDR2 sequences are MDHEN and SYDVKM. Trimming pared 7 bases from V and 2 bases from J, leaving 9 bases between. For the CDR3, the DNA is TGTGCCAGCAAAAAGGCCCCCTATAATTCACCCCTCCACTTT. Its translation: CASKKAPYNSPLHF.

The V gene is TRBV7-3, the J gene TRBJ2-2; a possible D gene is TRBD2 (5 bases). This CDR3 comprises 13 residues. Germline V lookup: CDR1 SGHTA, CDR2 FQGTGA. V lost 6 bases and J lost 1, with 6 bases in between. The DNA for the CDR3 is TGTGCCAGCAGACTAGGGAACACCGGGGAGCTGTTTTTT. Translating gives CASRLGNTGELFF.

DNA of the CDR3: TGTGCCAGCAGCCAAGATTTTAAATATGGCGGGAGGGCCCACAATGAGCAGTTCTTC. As protein: CASSQDFKYGGRAHNEQFF. This sequence joins TRBV4-2 and TRBJ2-1; 9 bases fit TRBD2. CDR1 is LGHNA, CDR2 YNFKEQ, per germline. V shed 0 bases, J shed 5 bases, and the junction held 14 bases outside the gene matches. The CDR3 covers 19 residues.

This clone was counted once. The chain employs TRBV5-1 and TRBJ1-2; the D gene is possibly TRBD1 (5 bases). Trimming took 3 bases from V and 6 from J, leaving 12 bases between them. This CDR3 is built from 13 residues. The germline gives CDR1 SGHRS, CDR2 YFSETQ. The CDR3 spells CASSSGNLDGYTF. In DNA form, the CDR3 reads TGCGCCAGCAGCTCAGGGAATCTCGATGGCTACACCTTC.

The J gene is TRBJ2-7, the V gene TRBV19, with TRBD2 matching 9 bases. The trim removed 5 bases at V and 2 bases at J, leaving 13 bases unmatched. This CDR3 is 17 amino acids long. In germline, CDR1 is LNHDA, CDR2 SQIVND (reference sequence). In DNA, the CDR3 is TGTGCCAGTAGTCCTAGCCTAGCGGGGCCTACCCCCTACGAGCAGTACTTC. Translating gives CASSPSLAGPTPYEQYF.

This clone came up once. V gene TRBV4-2 combines with J gene TRBJ2-3; D is unclear. There are 13 residues in the CDR3. The ends were cut back, 6 bases at V and 2 bases at J, with 9 bases in the middle. Germline CDR1 is LGHNA and CDR2 is YNFKEQ. This chain's CDR3 is CASRSRATDTQYF. The CDR3 DNA reads as TGTGCCAGCAGAAGCAGAGCCACAGATACGCAGTATTTT.

The V gene is TRBV5-1, the J gene TRBJ1-3; D call uncertain. The V end lost 0 bases, the J end lost 7 bases, and 14 bases lay between the germline ends. Germline values: CDR1 SGHRS, CDR2 YFSETQ. CDR3 size: 15 residues. This chain's CDR3 is CASSLGLGDGNTIYF. Here the CDR3 DNA reads TGCGCCAGCAGCTTGGGACTGGGTGATGGGAACACCATATATTTT.

The V call is TRBV19, the J call TRBJ2-3; no clear D. The CDR3 spans 14 residues. Germline CDR1 LNHDA, CDR2 SQIVND (reference sequence). V was shortened by 6 bases and J by 2 bases, with 12 bases between the two germline ends. In DNA, the CDR3 is TGTGCCAGTAGGGAGTCCGGGCCCACAGATACGCAGTATTTT. Translated: CASRESGPTDTQYF.

There are many counts of this clone. This rearrangement joins TRBV2 to TRBJ1-5; weak D call: TRBD1 (5 bases). This CDR3 has 14 amino acids. Germline V gene data show CDR1 as SNHLY and CDR2 as FYNNEI. V lost 8 bases and J lost 0, with 11 bases in between. CDR3 amino acids: CASCRQNSNQPQHF. As DNA, the CDR3 is TGTGCCAGCTGTAGACAGAATAGCAATCAGCCCCAGCATTTT.

The chain joins TRBV6-1 to TRBJ1-4; D remains ambiguous. The CDR3 covers 14 residues. Per germline, CDR1 MNHNS and CDR2 SASEGT. V was shortened by 7 bases and J by 4 bases, with 13 bases between the two germline ends. DNA of the CDR3: TGTGCCAGCATGAACGGACGGCTTAATGAAAAACTGTTTTTT. Translation: CASMNGRLNEKLFF.

This clone is medium-sized. This sequence joins TRBV18 and TRBJ2-2, with D unclear. CDR1 and CDR2 (germline): KGHSH, LQKENI. The CDR3 length is 14 residues. With 5 bases removed from V and 1 base from J, the gap between germline ends came to 8 bases. The CDR3 DNA follows: TGTGCCAGCTCAGAGTTGGGGAACACCGGGGAGCTGTTTTTT. The encoded protein is CASSELGNTGELFF.

The chain links TRBV4-1 to TRBJ1-5; no reliable D call. CDR1 MGHRA and CDR2 YSYEKL come from the germline V gene. V shed 2 bases and J shed 7 bases, with 9 bases lying between them. CDR3 size: 13 residues. Written as DNA, the CDR3 is TGCGCCAGCAGCCAAAGATGGGGACAGCCCCAGCATTTT. Translation gives CASSQRWGQPQHF.

The rearrangement links TRBV7-8 to TRBJ2-7; D perhaps matches TRBD1 (7 bases). The CDR3 runs to 13 residues. The germline CDR1 and CDR2 sequences are SGHVS and FQNEAQ. V lost 6 bases and J lost 2, with 11 bases in between. The CDR3 loop reads CASSSGGTYEQYF. CDR3 in DNA: TGTGCCAGCAGTTCAGGGGGGACCTACGAGCAGTACTTC.

V gene TRBV28 combines with J gene TRBJ2-4; unclear D gene. CDR1 and CDR2 from the germline V gene are MDHEN and SYDVKM. V lost 3 bases and J lost 0, with 9 bases in between. The CDR3 loop spans 15 amino acids. This CDR3 is CASSFTALAKNIQYF. CDR3 sequence (DNA): TGTGCCAGCAGTTTTACCGCACTAGCCAAAAACATTCAGTACTTC.

The genes are TRBV5-1 and TRBJ1-2; D is unresolved. Germline CDR1 reads SGHRS; CDR2 reads YFSETQ. With 2 bases removed from V and 2 bases from J, the gap between germline ends came to 7 bases. This CDR3 comprises 13 residues. The DNA for the CDR3 is TGCGCCAGCAGCTTCGACGGGAACTATGGCTACACCTTC. Translated: CASSFDGNYGYTF. Combining the CDR3 with reference TRBV5-1 and TRBJ1-2 gives the whole variable domain KAGVTQTPRYLIKTRGQQVTLSCSPISGHRSVSWYQQTPGQGLQFLFEYFSETQRNKGNFPGRFSGRQFSNSRSEMNVSTLELGDSALYLCASSFDGNYGYTFGSGTRLTVV.

The chain combines TRBV13 with TRBJ2-1, with D unclear. Trimming removed 10 bases from V and 9 bases from J, with 19 bases in between. The V gene's germline CDR1 is PRHDT and CDR2 FYEKMQ (reference sequence). CDR3 length equals 13 residues. As DNA, the CDR3 is TGTGCCACCAAGCCCCAGTCAGGTCGTGAGCAGTTCTTC. Translation gives CATKPQSGREQFF. The variable domain in full, completed from reference TRBV13 and TRBJ2-1, reads AAGVIQSPRHLIKEKRETATLKCYPIPRHDTVYWYQQGPGQDPQFLISFYEKMQSDKGSIPDRFSAQQFSDYHSELNMSSLELGDSALYFCATKPQSGREQFFGPGTRLTVL.

This clone has a single count. This rearrangement joins TRBV5-5 to TRBJ2-1; 8 bases are a match to TRBD2. The CDR3 extends over 16 amino acids. Trimming took 4 bases from V and 7 from J; bases not matched to a gene: 13. Germline-derived CDR1 and CDR2 are SGHKS and YYEKEE (reference sequence). CDR3 DNA sequence: TGTGCCAGCAGCACCGTGACCAGCGGGAGAAGGAATGAGCAGTTCTTC. Translating it yields CASSTVTSGRRNEQFF.

The V and J genes are TRBV5-8 and TRBJ2-7; D perhaps matches TRBD1 (6 bases). Trimming took off 5 bases at V and 2 bases at J, with 11 bases between the two ends. Per the germline V gene, CDR1 is SGHTS and CDR2 is YDEGEE. The length of the CDR3 is 13 residues. CDR3 protein: CASSRQVAYEQYF. The CDR3, as DNA: TGTGCCAGCAGTCGACAGGTAGCCTACGAGCAGTACTTC.

In this sample, this clone turned up a few times. The rearrangement uses TRBV5-8 and TRBJ1-6; 10 bases line up with TRBD1. The V gene's germline CDR1 is SGHTS and CDR2 YDEGEE. The CDR3 is made up of 15 amino acids. Trimming took 4 bases from V and 13 from J; bases not matched to a gene: 11. CDR3 bases: TGTGCCAGCAGCCTGACCGGGACAGGGGATTTTCCCCTCCACTTT. Translation: CASSLTGTGDFPLHF.

The V call is TRBV30, the J call TRBJ2-1; 8 bases agree with TRBD2. J lost 3 bases, V lost 0 bases, and 7 bases had no gene match. Germline loops: CDR1 GTSNPN, CDR2 SVGIG (reference sequence). The CDR3 covers 16 residues. This CDR3 reads CAWSVPLSGDYNEQFF. CDR3 DNA sequence: TGTGCCTGGAGTGTACCCCTTAGCGGGGACTACAATGAGCAGTTCTTC.

This clone has only a few counts. The V call is TRBV27, the J call TRBJ2-5, with TRBD1 matching 7 bases. Trimming cost V 5 bases and J 5 bases; bases outside gene matches: 11. The CDR3 length is 15 residues. CDR1 and CDR2 (germline): MNHEY, SMNVEV (reference sequence). CDR3 DNA sequence: TGTGCCAGCAGTATCCGACAGGGTGGTGGGGAGACCCAGTACTTC. This gives the protein CASSIRQGGGETQYF.